A single sample is the source of the 29 T cell receptor beta chains below, sequenced in a study of blood T cell repertoires in COVID-19 (dated by TCRdb to the early 2020s). Library preparation used the immunoSEQ multiplex PCR assay. The table comes from immuneACCESS by way of TCRdb, which keeps in-frame sequences with V and J called. Part of the clones is missing from these tables; in studies checked, under half for an unresolved V gene and the rest for unknown reasons. The sample table shows 200,000 to 250,000 clones, and about 83% are seen once. Of the sample, around 4.6% falls within the top ten clones. Sequenced material: PBMCs or T cells enriched from blood (not recorded which). The receptors derive from a woman between 50 and 59 years old who had been exposed to COVID-19.

V and J are TRBV25-1 and TRBJ1-2; tentative D call: TRBD1 (5 bases). Trimming stripped 6 bases from V and 8 bases from J, with 19 bases between. Per the germline V gene, CDR1 is MGHDK and CDR2 is SYGVNS. The CDR3 covers 14 residues. As DNA, the CDR3 is TGTGCCAGCAGCCCGAATGTCCAAGGGGTGGGCTACACCTTC. It specifies CASSPNVQGVGYTF.

The rearrangement links TRBV6-4 to TRBJ1-1, with TRBD1 matching 9 bases. Looked up from germline, CDR1 is MRHNA and CDR2 is SNTAGT. The junction had 7 bases not matched to a gene; V was cut back by 0 bases and J by 5 bases. This CDR3 contains 16 residues. The CDR3 reads CASSDSRQGGKTEAFF. The CDR3 DNA sequence: TGTGCCAGCAGTGACTCGAGACAGGGGGGAAAAACTGAAGCTTTCTTT.

This clone was counted between two and nine times. The chain uses TRBV2 and TRBJ1-2, with 12 bases that match TRBD1. CDR3 length: 15 residues. The germline CDR1 and CDR2 sequences are SNHLY and FYNNEI. V shed 7 bases, J shed 7 bases, and the junction held 10 bases outside the gene matches. CDR3 bases: TGTGCCAGCATTAACTCGGGACAGGGGGCGGCTGGCTACACCTTC. Its protein is CASINSGQGAAGYTF.

This CDR3 reads CASTIGRMGPNTEAFF. The CDR3 nucleotides are TGTGCCAGCACCATTGGGAGGATGGGACCCAACACTGAAGCTTTCTTT. This rearrangement joins TRBV7-8 to TRBJ1-1; tentative D call: TRBD1 (5 bases). The CDR3 sequence is 16 residues long. Germline V gives CDR1 SGHVS, CDR2 FQNEAQ. The ends were cut back, 7 bases at V and 2 bases at J, with 20 bases in the middle.

The chain employs TRBV6-5 and TRBJ1-2, with 7 bases identical to TRBD1. CDR3 size: 13 residues. The germline V gene encodes CDR1 MNHEY and CDR2 SVGAGI. V lost 10 bases and J lost 4; bases outside the gene matches: 9. CDR3 sequence reads: CATGDRALYGYTF. For the CDR3, the DNA is TGTGCCACCGGGGACAGAGCTCTCTATGGCTACACCTTC.

The chain is built from TRBV10-2 and TRBJ1-2, with D possibly being TRBD1 (6 bases). Germline CDR1 WSHSY, CDR2 SAAADI. This CDR3 is built from 13 residues. V lost 2 bases, J lost 7 bases, and 11 bases lay in between. The CDR3 reads CASSEVGAGGYTF. The CDR3 nucleotides are TGCGCCAGCAGTGAGGTGGGGGCGGGTGGCTACACCTTC.

This chain uses TRBV28 with TRBJ1-2; the D is unclear. Germline CDR1 and CDR2: MDHEN and SYDVKM. The CDR3 has 11 residues. V was pared by 3 bases and J by 5 bases, with 4 bases between. Here the CDR3 reads CASSLEYGYTF. The CDR3 DNA follows: TGTGCCAGCAGTTTGGAGTATGGCTACACCTTC.

The chain is built from TRBV9 and TRBJ2-3; 9 positions match TRBD2. The CDR3 loop spans 19 amino acids. CDR1 is SGDLS and CDR2 is YYNGEE in the germline V gene. Germline trimming cut 4 bases from V and 6 bases from J; bases unmatched to any gene: 21. The CDR3 coding sequence is TGTGCCAGCAGCACCCCCGCGGGGGGGCGGGGGGGCGAAGTGGATACGCAGTATTTT. Its protein is CASSTPAGGRGGEVDTQYF.

This chain links TRBV6-5 with TRBJ2-7, with TRBD1 matching over 9 bases. The CDR3 has 13 residues. The trim removed 6 bases at V and 6 bases at J, leaving 6 bases unmatched. Per the germline V gene, CDR1 is MNHEY and CDR2 is SVGAGI. CDR3 coding DNA: TGTGCCAGCAGGAATCGGGACAGGGCCGAGCAGTACTTC. It specifies CASRNRDRAEQYF.

The chain combines TRBV5-1 with TRBJ2-7; 8 bases map to TRBD2. CDR3 length equals 14 residues. Per germline, CDR1 SGHRS and CDR2 YFSETQ. The trim removed 4 bases at V and 5 bases at J, leaving 8 bases unmatched. The CDR3 DNA sequence: TGCGCCAGCAGCGTCACGGGGGGGCGGGACGAGCAGTACTTC. It translates to CASSVTGGRDEQYF.

The genes are TRBV28 and TRBJ2-1, with 9 bases matching TRBD2. The V gene end was trimmed by 7 bases and the J gene end by 8 bases; junction bases not matched to a gene: 9. The germline V gene encodes CDR1 MDHEN and CDR2 SYDVKM. CDR3 length: 14 residues. The CDR3 DNA reads as TGTGCCAGCACCCCTGCGGGGGGGGGACATGAGCAGTTCTTC. This sequence encodes CASTPAGGGHEQFF.

The rearrangement uses TRBV5-1 and TRBJ1-5; 8 positions agree with TRBD1. The CDR3 covers 14 residues. J lost 7 bases, V lost 4 bases, and 7 bases had no gene match. Germline CDR1 is SGHRS and CDR2 is YFSETQ. The CDR3 region is CASSAGTGDQPQHF. In DNA form, the CDR3 reads TGCGCCAGCAGCGCAGGGACAGGAGACCAGCCCCAGCATTTT.

The gene calls are TRBV12-3 or TRBV12-4 and TRBJ2-1, with a weak D call TRBD2 (5 bases). Trimming took off 9 bases at V and 3 bases at J, with 12 bases between the two ends. This CDR3 is 13 amino acids long. CDR3 bases: TGTGCCAGTTTATTTGGAGGCTACAATGAGCAGTTCTTC. Encoded protein: CASLFGGYNEQFF.

V usage is TRBV19 and J usage is TRBJ2-6; D may be TRBD2 (5 bases). The length of the CDR3 is 14 residues. The V end was cut by 9 bases, the J end by 1 base, with 10 bases between. Looked up from germline, CDR1 is LNHDA and CDR2 is SQIVND (reference sequence). CDR3 sequence reads: CASRTRSGANVLTF. The CDR3 nucleotides are TGTGCCAGCCGCACTAGGTCTGGGGCCAACGTCCTGACTTTC.

V usage is TRBV28 and J usage is TRBJ1-6, with D perhaps TRBD1 (5 bases). The CDR3 contains 15 residues. Germline CDR1 MDHEN, CDR2 SYDVKM. Between the trimmed V and J ends, which lost 5 bases and 3 bases, there was a span of 11 bases. Here the CDR3 DNA reads TGTGCCAGCAGTAAGGAGGGGAGCTATAATTCACCCCTCCACTTT. This codes for CASSKEGSYNSPLHF.

CDR3 residues: CASSPQGAGELFF. The CDR3 DNA reads as TGTGCCAGCAGTCCCCAGGGGGCCGGGGAGCTGTTTTTT. The rearrangement links TRBV12-3 or TRBV12-4 to TRBJ2-2; 7 bases agree with TRBD1. V shed 5 bases, J shed 6 bases, and the junction held 3 bases outside the gene matches. This CDR3 has 13 residues.

The J gene is TRBJ1-1, the V gene TRBV5-1; possible D gene TRBD1, 5 bases. The germline V gene has CDR1 SGHRS and CDR2 YFSETQ. CDR3 length: 14 amino acids. V was shortened by 1 base and J by 4 bases, with 11 bases between the two germline ends. DNA of the CDR3: TGCGCCAGCAGCTTGCGAAGGGGTGGCACTGAAGCTTTCTTT. The encoded protein is CASSLRRGGTEAFF.

The rearrangement links TRBV4-1 to TRBJ1-1, with no clear D. The V gene lost 1 base and the J gene lost 2 bases, with 8 bases spanning the gap. The germline V gene has CDR1 MGHRA and CDR2 YSYEKL. The CDR3 sequence is 14 residues long. CDR3 nucleotides: TGCGCCAGCAGCCAAGGCGGGGATAACACTGAAGCTTTCTTT. Translated: CASSQGGDNTEAFF.

The chain joins TRBV12-3 or TRBV12-4 to TRBJ1-1; TRBD1 matches 7 bases. CDR3 length: 13 amino acids. V lost 6 bases to trimming and J lost 5 bases; unmatched junction nucleotides: 6. Written as DNA, the CDR3 is TGTGCCAGCAGAACAGGGGTTGGAACTGAAGCTTTCTTT. Translation: CASRTGVGTEAFF.

This clone was seen once. The chain employs TRBV9 and TRBJ2-1; D might be TRBD2 (6 bases). The length of the CDR3 is 14 residues. V was clipped by 3 bases and J by 2 bases, with 9 bases between them. CDR1 SGDLS and CDR2 YYNGEE come from the germline V gene. The CDR3 protein is CASSAGGAYNEQFF. The CDR3 DNA sequence: TGTGCCAGCAGCGCCGGGGGTGCCTACAATGAGCAGTTCTTC.

This chain connects TRBV7-9 to TRBJ1-6; 8 nucleotides line up with TRBD1. The length of the CDR3 is 14 residues. V lost 4 bases, J lost 7 bases, and 3 bases stayed unmatched. Germline V gene data show CDR1 as SEHNR and CDR2 as FQNEAQ (reference sequence). CDR3 loop: CASSSTGGNSPLHF. CDR3 nucleotide sequence: TGTGCCAGCAGCTCAACAGGGGGGAATTCACCCCTCCACTTT.

The table lists this clone with a few counts. The chain is built from TRBV6-2 or TRBV6-3 and TRBJ1-1; 7 positions agree with TRBD1. The CDR3 runs 13 residues. Germline V gene data show CDR1 as MNHEY and CDR2 as SVGEGT. With 0 bases clipped from V and 7 bases from J, the junction kept 2 bases outside the gene matches. The CDR3 is CASSYSTGFEAFF. The CDR3 DNA reads TGTGCCAGCAGTTACTCGACAGGGTTTGAAGCTTTCTTT.

This clone has just one count. The chain couples TRBV27 to TRBJ2-5, with D uncertain. This CDR3 has 13 amino acids. V shed 3 bases and J shed 1 base, with 6 bases lying between them. Germline CDR1 MNHEY, CDR2 SMNVEV (reference sequence). In DNA, the CDR3 is TGTGCCAGCAGTTTTTCCAGCCAAGAGACCCAGTACTTC. Amino acids: CASSFSSQETQYF.

The J gene is TRBJ2-7, the V gene TRBV19; 7 nucleotides agree with TRBD2. With V trimmed by 4 bases and J by 0 bases, 3 bases remained unmatched. The length of the CDR3 is 14 residues. CDR1 and CDR2 from the germline V gene are LNHDA and SQIVND (reference sequence). CDR3 sequence (DNA): TGTGCCAGTAGTAGACGCGGGGGCTCCTACGAGCAGTACTTC. Protein sequence: CASSRRGGSYEQYF.

The chain joins TRBV19 to TRBJ2-5; 13 positions match TRBD2. The V gene's germline CDR1 is LNHDA and CDR2 SQIVND (reference sequence). V lost 11 bases, J lost 2 bases, and 5 bases stayed unmatched. The CDR3 extends over 14 amino acids. CDR3 residues: CAVRTSGGQETQYF. CDR3 in DNA: TGTGCCGTTAGGACTAGCGGGGGACAAGAGACCCAGTACTTC. Complete variable domain (other parts from reference TRBV19 and TRBJ2-5): DGGITQSPKYLFRKEGQNVTLSCEQNLNHDAMYWYRQDPGQGLRLIYYSQIVNDFQKGDIAEGYSVSREKKESFPLTVTSAQKNPTAFYLCAVRTSGGQETQYFGPGTRLLVL.

This rearrangement joins TRBV19 to TRBJ1-2; TRBD1 might be the D (5 bases). The CDR3 covers 13 residues. In germline, CDR1 is LNHDA, CDR2 SQIVND (reference sequence). Between the trimmed V and J ends, which lost 6 bases and 4 bases, there was a span of 12 bases. As DNA, the CDR3 is TGTGCCAGTAGGCGGGGCCTAATCTATGGCTACACCTTC. Translating it yields CASRRGLIYGYTF. The variable domain in full, with the rest retrieved from reference TRBV19 and TRBJ1-2, is DGGITQSPKYLFRKEGQNVTLSCEQNLNHDAMYWYRQDPGQGLRLIYYSQIVNDFQKGDIAEGYSVSREKKESFPLTVTSAQKNPTAFYLCASRRGLIYGYTFGSGTRLTVV.

The chain has TRBV27 and TRBJ2-7, with 7 bases that match TRBD1. With 11 bases clipped from V and 2 bases from J, the junction kept 9 bases outside the gene matches. The CDR3 spans 13 residues. Looked up from germline, CDR1 is MNHEY and CDR2 is SMNVEV (reference sequence). The CDR3 is CAVSKGGPYEQYF. CDR3 DNA: TGTGCCGTTAGTAAAGGGGGCCCCTACGAGCAGTACTTC.

The V call is TRBV7-2, the J call TRBJ1-3; D may be TRBD1 (6 bases). This CDR3 spans 16 amino acids. The germline V gene encodes CDR1 SGHTA and CDR2 FQGNSA. The germline V and J ends were trimmed by 2 bases and 4 bases, with 15 bases remaining between them. The CDR3 loop reads CASSLFEQGKGNTIYF. For the CDR3, the DNA is TGTGCCAGCAGCTTATTCGAGCAGGGGAAGGGAAACACCATATATTTT.

This clone turned up a few times. The J gene is TRBJ2-1, the V gene TRBV19, with 9 bases identical to TRBD1. With 6 bases clipped from V and 3 bases from J, the junction kept 18 bases outside the gene matches. The CDR3 consists of 19 residues. Germline V gene lookup returns CDR1 LNHDA and CDR2 SQIVND (reference sequence). The CDR3 DNA follows: TGTGCCAGTAGCAAAGGCTTTTTCACCCGGGACAGGGACTACAATGAGCAGTTCTTC. Translation gives CASSKGFFTRDRDYNEQFF. The full variable domain, rest sourced from reference TRBV19 and TRBJ2-1, is DGGITQSPKYLFRKEGQNVTLSCEQNLNHDAMYWYRQDPGQGLRLIYYSQIVNDFQKGDIAEGYSVSREKKESFPLTVTSAQKNPTAFYLCASSKGFFTRDRDYNEQFFGPGTRLTVL.